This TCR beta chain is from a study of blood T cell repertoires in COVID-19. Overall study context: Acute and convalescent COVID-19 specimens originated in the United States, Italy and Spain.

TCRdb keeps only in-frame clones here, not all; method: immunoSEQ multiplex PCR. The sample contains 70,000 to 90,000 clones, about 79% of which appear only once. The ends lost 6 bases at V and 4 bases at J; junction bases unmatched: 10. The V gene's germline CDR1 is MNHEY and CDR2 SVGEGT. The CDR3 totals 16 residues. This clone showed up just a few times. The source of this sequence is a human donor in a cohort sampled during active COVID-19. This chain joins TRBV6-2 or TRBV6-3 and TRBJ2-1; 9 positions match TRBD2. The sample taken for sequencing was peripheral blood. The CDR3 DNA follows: TGTGCCAGCAGCCCAACAGGACTAGCGCTATACAATGAGCAGTTCTTC. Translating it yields CASSPTGLALYNEQFF.